This is a list of T cell receptor beta chains from one sample in a study of OX40 agonist ivuxolimab in advanced cancers. The data were produced by immunoSEQ multiplex PCR, yet TCRdb's version contains in-frame clones alone and is incomplete. The data contain roughly 60,000 clones, 80% to 90% of them seen just once; the ten biggest clones take up around 0.9%. Sequenced material: CD4+ or CD8+ T cells sorted from blood, taken in a trial of the OX40 agonist ivuxolimab. These TCRs come from an adult with an advanced solid tumor such as melanoma, head and neck, liver or kidney cancer. Each CDR3 is given with its conserved first and last residue.

>TRBV10-1
CASTPGGLGDTQYF
>TRBV30
CAWTRGLAGSTDTQYF
>TRBV10-1
CASSAGDWARNTQYF
>TRBV7-8
CASSRRVRETQYF
>TRBV11-2
CASSLGGGIVGYSSYEQYF
>TRBV5-8
CASSLTGTGGFSEQFF
>TRBV10-3
CAISRDRGYQPQHF
>TRBV30
CAWSPRGGTEAFF
>TRBV5-8
CASSRDSSANYGYTF
>TRBV14
CASRRTGESETQYF
>TRBV10-1
CASSRGPNTEAFF
>TRBV19
CASSGRAGTSGTSTDTQYF
>TRBV9
CASSVLAGGSYNEQFF
>TRBV19
CASSIAEGLGNEQFF
>TRBV19
CASQPPLAGGGELFF
>TRBV5-8
CASSREQGAGNTIYF
>TRBV6-4
CARSGVNGTEAFF
>TRBV11-3
CASSLDGGSAVYF
>TRBV4-2
CASRGDTLYEQYF
>TRBV27
CASSFGQGVNQPQHF
>TRBV5-6
CASSLGRGSRSQETQYF
>TRBV9
CASSPRVNTGELFF